This is a list of T cell receptor beta chains from one sample in a study of shared clonotypes between healthy human individuals. Assay used: immunoSEQ multiplex PCR; TCRdb lists only in-frame clones, some missing. The sample has 300,000 to 400,000 clones; less than 75% are singletons. Material for sequencing was memory CD4+ T cells sorted from blood. The receptor set was obtained from a man aged 25-45 years in good health. The CDR3 runs from the conserved cysteine through the conserved F or W. A D gene is named only where the DNA matches it firmly. Clone sizes are given selectively: once, few, many, or a class where the clone is expanded.

TRBJ2-3	TRBV18	.	TRBD1	CASLQGVRNTQYF	TGTGCCAGCTTGCAGGGGGTAAGGAATACGCAGTATTTT
TRBJ2-2	TRBV19	few	.	CASSIGPSVITGELFF	TGTGCCAGTAGTATAGGCCCCTCTGTGATAACCGGGGAGCTGTTTTTT
TRBJ1-2	TRBV7-8	.	.	CASSLAMGQTTSGTF	TGTGCCAGCAGCTTAGCGATGGGGCAGACCACTAGTGGCACCTTC
TRBJ1-2	TRBV11-2	.	.	CASSLDAVPYGYTF	TGTGCCAGCAGCTTAGATGCAGTCCCCTATGGCTACACCTTC
TRBJ2-5	TRBV9	.	.	CASSVGSAGGQETQYF	TGTGCCAGCAGCGTAGGGAGCGCAGGAGGGCAAGAGACCCAGTACTTC
TRBJ2-1	TRBV5-4	few	.	CASTRVDRDNEQFF	TGTGCCAGCACCCGAGTGGACAGAGACAATGAGCAGTTCTTC
TRBJ2-3	TRBV19	.	.	CASGEGATDTQYF	TGTGCCAGTGGGGAGGGGGCAACAGATACGCAGTATTTT
TRBJ2-2	TRBV11-2	.	TRBD2	CASSFRLAGGPNTGELFF	TGTGCCAGCAGCTTTCGGCTAGCGGGAGGCCCAAACACCGGGGAGCTGTTTTTT
TRBJ2-7	TRBV7-8	.	.	CASSLVKGSYEQYF	TGTGCCAGCAGCTTAGTGAAGGGCTCCTACGAGCAGTACTTC
TRBJ1-1	TRBV7-9	.	.	CASSSLRGGRTEAFF	TGTGCCAGCAGCTCTCTCAGGGGCGGACGCACTGAAGCTTTCTTT
TRBJ1-1	TRBV5-1	.	TRBD1	CASSRQGSGETEAFF	TGCGCCAGCAGCAGACAGGGGTCGGGAGAAACTGAAGCTTTCTTT
TRBJ1-5	TRBV7-9	.	.	CASSFGANNQPQHF	TGTGCCAGCAGCTTTGGGGCAAACAATCAGCCCCAGCATTTT
TRBJ2-2	TRBV7-2	.	TRBD1	CASSLYRQGFGTGELFF	TGTGCCAGCAGCCTTTATCGACAGGGGTTTGGCACCGGGGAGCTGTTTTTT
TRBJ2-3	TRBV5-4	.	TRBD2	CASSLKTSVTTDTQYF	TGTGCCAGCAGCCTGAAGACTAGCGTCACCACAGATACGCAGTATTTT
TRBJ2-7	TRBV6-5	.	.	CASRARRGTGYEQYF	TGTGCCAGCAGAGCACGTCGGGGGACGGGCTACGAGCAGTACTTC
TRBJ2-5	TRBV19	.	TRBD2	CASSMSGGAPGETQYF	TGTGCCAGTAGTATGAGCGGGGGGGCGCCGGGTGAGACCCAGTACTTC
TRBJ2-7	TRBV5-1	once	TRBD2	CASSSTTGRASGSLYEQYF	TGCGCCAGCAGCTCAACGACGGGGCGGGCTAGCGGGAGCCTCTACGAGCAGTACTTC
TRBJ2-1	TRBV7-9	.	TRBD2	CASSPSGSGYNEQFF	TGTGCCAGCAGCCCTAGCGGGAGTGGGTACAATGAGCAGTTCTTC
TRBJ2-2	TRBV7-2	.	.	CASSSVNTGELFF	TGTGCCAGCAGCTCCGTAAACACCGGGGAGCTGTTTTTT
TRBJ2-1	TRBV12-5	.	.	CASGLGKTNEQFF	TGTGCTAGTGGTTTGGGGAAGACGAATGAGCAGTTCTTC
TRBJ1-1	TRBV19	.	TRBD1	CASSTDRANTEAFF	TGTGCCAGTAGTACGGACAGGGCGAACACTGAAGCTTTCTTT
TRBJ2-3	TRBV5-5	.	.	CASSLFFRSSADTQYF	TGTGCCAGCAGCCTGTTTTTTCGGTCCAGTGCAGATACGCAGTATTTT
TRBJ2-5	TRBV19	.	TRBD1	CASRTGGSGETQYF	TGTGCCAGTAGGACAGGGGGCTCGGGGGAGACCCAGTACTTC
TRBJ2-3	TRBV5-1	.	.	CASSLIGVTDTQYF	TGCGCCAGCAGCTTGATCGGGGTAACAGATACGCAGTATTTT
TRBJ2-3	TRBV19	.	.	CASSLDTDGADTQYF	TGTGCCAGTAGTTTAGACACTGATGGGGCAGATACGCAGTATTTT
TRBJ2-2	TRBV27	once	.	CASSLRGFRLGELFF	TGTGCCAGCAGTTTACGGGGATTTCGTTTAGGGGAGCTGTTTTTT
TRBJ2-5	TRBV7-3	few	.	CASSSADDLETQYF	TGTGCCAGCAGCTCCGCTGACGATTTGGAGACCCAGTACTTC
TRBJ2-7	TRBV5-4	.	TRBD2	CASSLFGRSSYEQYF	TGTGCCAGCAGCTTGTTCGGGAGGTCGTCCTACGAGCAGTACTTC
TRBJ2-7	TRBV2	.	TRBD1	CASSEGTGGEGWEQYF	TGTGCCAGCAGTGAGGGGACAGGGGGCGAGGGCTGGGAGCAGTACTTC
TRBJ2-1	TRBV5-1	.	TRBD1	CASSLTRGLSYNEQFF	TGCGCCAGCAGCTTGACCAGGGGGCTGTCCTACAATGAGCAGTTCTTC
TRBJ2-1	TRBV11-3	.	TRBD2	CASSLRTSGMNEQFF	TGTGCCAGCAGCCTCCGGACTAGCGGGATGAATGAGCAGTTCTTC
TRBJ2-3	TRBV7-2	.	TRBD2	CASSVAGGGLDTQYF	TGTGCCAGCAGCGTAGCGGGAGGGGGTTTAGATACGCAGTATTTT
TRBJ1-2	TRBV28	few	.	CASSPGQALGYTF	TGTGCCAGCAGCCCCGGACAAGCCCTGGGCTACACCTTC
TRBJ2-6	TRBV19	.	.	CASSISTSGANVLTF	TGTGCCAGTAGTATAAGCACTTCTGGGGCCAACGTCCTGACTTTC
TRBJ2-2	TRBV7-6	.	TRBD2	CASSQSGSRTGELFF	TGTGCCAGCAGTCAAAGCGGGAGTCGGACCGGGGAGCTGTTTTTT
TRBJ2-7	TRBV11-1	.	.	CASSLPLGRNSYEQYF	TGTGCCAGCAGCCTTCCTCTCGGCAGAAATTCCTACGAGCAGTACTTC
TRBJ1-3	TRBV15	.	.	CATSRGATLSGNTIYF	TGTGCCACCAGCAGAGGGGCAACACTCTCTGGAAACACCATATATTTT
TRBJ1-2	TRBV6-6	.	.	CASKLPRQHNYGYTF	TGTGCCAGCAAGTTGCCTCGACAGCATAACTATGGCTACACCTTC
TRBJ2-1	TRBV7-3	.	.	CASSLTGWARKGLFF	TGTGCCAGCAGCTTAACAGGGTGGGCCAGGAAAGGACTGTTCTTC
TRBJ2-7	TRBV11-2	.	.	CASSRNGQGSYEQYF	TGTGCCAGCAGCAGAAATGGTCAGGGCTCCTACGAGCAGTACTTC
TRBJ1-2	TRBV9	.	.	CASSPREGNYGYTF	TGTGCCAGCAGCCCCCGAGAGGGTAACTATGGCTACACCTTC
TRBJ2-1	TRBV19	.	.	CASSIEGRTYNEQFF	TGTGCCAGTAGTATCGAGGGGCGAACCTACAATGAGCAGTTCTTC
TRBJ2-2	TRBV5-1	.	.	CASSRTSWADTGELFF	TGCGCCAGCAGCCGGACCTCCTGGGCGGACACCGGGGAGCTGTTTTTT
TRBJ2-2	TRBV7-2	.	.	CASSQTAINTGELFF	TGTGCCAGCAGCCAAACAGCAATAAACACCGGGGAGCTGTTTTTT
TRBJ2-2	TRBV18	.	.	CASSPSGTNTGELFF	TGTGCCAGCTCACCCTCCGGGACAAACACCGGGGAGCTGTTTTTT
TRBJ2-1	TRBV5-1	few	TRBD1	CASSSSGTGAHNEQFF	TGCGCCAGCAGCTCGAGCGGGACAGGGGCACACAATGAGCAGTTCTTC